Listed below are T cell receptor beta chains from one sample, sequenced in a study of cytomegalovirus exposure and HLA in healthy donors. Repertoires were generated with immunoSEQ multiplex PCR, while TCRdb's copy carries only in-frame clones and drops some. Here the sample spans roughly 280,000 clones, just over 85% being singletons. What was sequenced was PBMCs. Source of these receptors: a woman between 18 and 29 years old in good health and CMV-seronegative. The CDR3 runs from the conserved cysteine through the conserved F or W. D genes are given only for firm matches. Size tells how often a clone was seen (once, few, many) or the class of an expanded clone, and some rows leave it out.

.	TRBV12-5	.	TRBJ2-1	TGTGCTAGTGGTCCTAGCCGAATGGAGCAGTTCTTC	CASGPSRMEQFF
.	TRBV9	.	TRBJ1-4	TGTGCCAGCAGCAGTGGGAGAAATGAAAAACTGTTTTTT	CASSSGRNEKLFF
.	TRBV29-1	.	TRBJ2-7	TGCAGCGCCCAGCAGGGGCTAGGGTCCTACGAGCAGTACTTC	CSAQQGLGSYEQYF
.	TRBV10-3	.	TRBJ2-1	TGTGCCATCAGTGAGTCGGACTTAGCGGACGACAATGAGCAGTTCTTC	CAISESDLADDNEQFF
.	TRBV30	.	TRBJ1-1	TGTGCCTGGAGTGTAGGCCTAGGCCGTCCCAGGAACACTGAAGCTTTCTTT	CAWSVGLGRPRNTEAFF
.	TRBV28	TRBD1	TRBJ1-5	TGTGCCAGCAAGCCCACAGGGGGCGGCAATCAGCCCCAGCATTTT	CASKPTGGGNQPQHF
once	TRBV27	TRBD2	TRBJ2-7	TGTGCCAGCAGTTATAGCGGGGTCTACTCCTACGAGCAGTACTTC	CASSYSGVYSYEQYF
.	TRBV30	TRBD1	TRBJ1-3	TGTGCCTGGAGCGCAGGGGGATATGGAAACACCATATATTTT	CAWSAGGYGNTIYF
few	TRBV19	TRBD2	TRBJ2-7	TGTGCCAGTAGTCCGGCGGGAGGGCCCGAGCAGTACTTC	CASSPAGGPEQYF
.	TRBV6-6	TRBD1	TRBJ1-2	TGTGCCAGCAGCTTCGGACAGGGGGCGAACTATGGCTACACCTTC	CASSFGQGANYGYTF
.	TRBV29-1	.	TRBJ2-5	TGCAGCGTTGCCCAGAACCAAGAGACCCAGTACTTC	CSVAQNQETQYF
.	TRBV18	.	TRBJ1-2	TGTGCCAGCTCCCCCCCCGTCTTCTATGGCTACACCTTC	CASSPPVFYGYTF
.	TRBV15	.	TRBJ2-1	TGTGCCACCAGCAGGCCCTCGGGGTACAATGAGCAGTTCTTC	CATSRPSGYNEQFF
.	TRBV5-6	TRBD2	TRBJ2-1	TGTGCCAGCAGCTTTCGGGCTAGCGGGAGAGGAAATGAGCAGTTCTTC	CASSFRASGRGNEQFF
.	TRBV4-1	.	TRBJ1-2	TGCGCCAGCAGCCAAGCGATTCAAGCCTATGGCTACACCTTC	CASSQAIQAYGYTF
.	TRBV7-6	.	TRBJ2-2	TGTGCCAGCAGCCCTAGAAGCGGCGGGGAGCTGTTTTTT	CASSPRSGGELFF
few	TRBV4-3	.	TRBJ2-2	TGCGCCAGCAGCCTTCGAACGGGCGGGACGGTAAACACCGGGGAGCTGTTTTTT	CASSLRTGGTVNTGELFF
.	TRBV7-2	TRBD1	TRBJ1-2	TGTGCCAGCAGCTTAGTGGGTTCAGGGGGGAAAGGCTACACCTTC	CASSLVGSGGKGYTF
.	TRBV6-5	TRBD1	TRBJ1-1	TGTGCCAGCACTCGGACAGGGAAGAACACTGAAGCTTTCTTT	CASTRTGKNTEAFF
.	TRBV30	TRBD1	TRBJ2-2	TGTGCCTGGAGTTTACAGGGGGTCGGGGAGCTGTTTTTT	CAWSLQGVGELFF
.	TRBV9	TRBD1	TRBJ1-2	TGTGCCAGCAGCGCCCACAGGGGGAGTAGCTATGGCTACACCTTC	CASSAHRGSSYGYTF
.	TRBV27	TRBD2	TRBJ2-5	TGTGCCAGCAGTCCCGGACTAGCGGGAGAGACCCAGTACTTC	CASSPGLAGETQYF